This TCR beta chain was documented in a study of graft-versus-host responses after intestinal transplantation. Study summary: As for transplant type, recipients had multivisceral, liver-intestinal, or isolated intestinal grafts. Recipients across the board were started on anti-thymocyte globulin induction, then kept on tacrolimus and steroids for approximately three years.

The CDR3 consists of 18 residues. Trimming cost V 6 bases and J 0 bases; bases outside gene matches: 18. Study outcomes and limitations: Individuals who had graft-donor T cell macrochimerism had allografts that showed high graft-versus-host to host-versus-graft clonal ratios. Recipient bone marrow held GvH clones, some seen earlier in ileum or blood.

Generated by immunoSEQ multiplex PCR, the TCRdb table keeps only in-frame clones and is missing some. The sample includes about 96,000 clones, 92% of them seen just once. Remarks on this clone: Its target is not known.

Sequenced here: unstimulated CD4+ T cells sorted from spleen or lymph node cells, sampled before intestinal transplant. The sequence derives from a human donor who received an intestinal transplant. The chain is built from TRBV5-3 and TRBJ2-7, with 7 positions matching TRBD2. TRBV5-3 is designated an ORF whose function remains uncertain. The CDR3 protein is CARTSERPREEGSYEQYF. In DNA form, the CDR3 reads TGTGCCAGAACGAGCGAGCGTCCCCGGGAGGAGGGCTCCTACGAGCAGTACTTC.